What follows describes a single TCR beta chain. The data derive from a study of control samples from healthy donors and cancer patients. CDR3 size: 15 residues. The V end was cut by 3 bases, the J end by 4 bases, with 13 bases between. CDR1 and CDR2 from the germline V gene are MNHEY and SMNVEV (reference sequence). Produced via immunoSEQ multiplex PCR; TCRdb's table is partial and in-frame only. The sample shows under 85,000 clones, around 95% of them seen only once. This TCR was sampled from a woman aged 35 to 49 in good health. The sample consisted of blood. The chain carries TRBV27 and TRBJ1-3; D not certain. The CDR3 loop reads CASSLKGWGGNTIYF. The CDR3 bases are TGTGCCAGCAGTTTGAAGGGTTGGGGAGGAAACACCATATATTTT.